The 22 T cell receptor beta chains listed next were all sequenced from one sample in a study of siplizumab effects on memory and regulatory T cells. Clones were read by immunoSEQ multiplex PCR, and TCRdb kept only the in-frame ones, dropping some. Of about 50,000 clones in the sample, over 85% were seen once. The source material was CD8+ T cells sorted from blood. All receptors come from a human donor in good health.

This chain links TRBV19 with TRBJ1-5; D possibly corresponds to TRBD1 (6 bases). The CDR3 length is 16 residues. Germline loops: CDR1 LNHDA, CDR2 SQIVND (reference sequence). With 3 bases removed from V and 3 bases from J, the gap between germline ends came to 15 bases. CDR3 residues: CASSMKPDRFNQPQHF. In nucleotides, the CDR3 is TGTGCCAGTAGTATGAAACCCGACAGGTTCAATCAGCCCCAGCATTTT.

V gene TRBV9 combines with J gene TRBJ2-1, with 9 bases aligning to TRBD2. The germline gives CDR1 SGDLS, CDR2 YYNGEE. There are 16 residues in the CDR3. Trimming at V came to 2 bases and at J to 7 bases, leaving 10 bases not matched to a gene. Written as DNA, the CDR3 is TGTGCCAGCAGCGTTACAGGGACTAGCAGTCCGAATGAGCAGTTCTTC. It encodes CASSVTGTSSPNEQFF.

This clone was detected only once. This chain uses TRBV5-8 with TRBJ2-5; 9 bases line up with TRBD2. The J call may be mistaken, given a closer DNA end match to TRBJ2-7. Germline V lookup: CDR1 SGHTS, CDR2 YDEGEE. The CDR3 has 16 amino acids. CDR3 residues: CASSLRRTSVVVEQYF. DNA for the CDR3: TGTGCCAGCAGCTTGCGACGGACTAGCGTCGTGGTCGAGCAGTACTTC.

The rearrangement uses TRBV9 and TRBJ1-3; D might be TRBD1 (5 bases). The ends were cut back, 3 bases at V and 0 bases at J, with 16 bases in the middle. The length of the CDR3 is 17 residues. The germline CDR1 and CDR2 sequences are SGDLS and YYNGEE. CDR3 nucleotides: TGTGCCAGCAGCGAAAAGGGCAGGGTAGCCTCTGGAAACACCATATATTTT. Translation: CASSEKGRVASGNTIYF.

The chain uses TRBV21-1 and TRBJ2-7; TRBD2 is the table's D call and was not checked against the DNA. TRBV21-1 is a pseudogene locus. The CDR3 loop spans 17 amino acids. The CDR3 region has the DNA TGTGCCAGCAGTCGCAAAGGAGGGTACAGGCTAAACTACGAGCAGTACTTC. It specifies CASSRKGGYRLNYEQYF.

The chain links TRBV28 to TRBJ2-2; 8 positions agree with TRBD2. The CDR3 runs 15 residues. V was clipped by 6 bases and J by 7 bases; unmatched bases: 10. CDR1 is MDHEN, CDR2 SYDVKM, per germline. This CDR3 is CASSFREGLGGELFF. CDR3 nucleotide sequence: TGTGCCAGCAGCTTCCGGGAGGGGCTGGGCGGGGAGCTGTTTTTT. Variable domain in full (rest from reference TRBV28 and TRBJ2-2): DVKVTQSSRYLVKRTGEKVFLECVQDMDHENMFWYRQDPGLGLRLIYFSYDVKMKEKGDIPEGYSVSREKKERFSLILESASTNQTSMYLCASSFREGLGGELFFGEGSRLTVL.

This sequence joins TRBV7-6 and TRBJ2-2, with D tentatively TRBD2 (6 bases). V was trimmed by 5 bases and J by 5 bases, leaving 18 bases between them. CDR3 length: 16 amino acids. From germline, CDR1 is SGHVS and CDR2 FNYEAQ. As DNA, the CDR3 is TGTGCCAGCAGCGGGGACTGGGAGCTAGCGACCGGGGAGCTGTTTTTT. Translated: CASSGDWELATGELFF.

The rearrangement links TRBV5-6 to TRBJ1-2; a weak D match, TRBD1 (6 bases). V lost 4 bases, J lost 4 bases, and 17 bases lay in between. The germline V gene encodes CDR1 SGHDT and CDR2 YYEEEE. CDR3 size: 15 residues. In DNA form, the CDR3 reads TGTGCCAGCAGCCTGGAGGGGGTGGCCCTCTATGGCTACACCTTC. It encodes CASSLEGVALYGYTF.

The chain carries TRBV7-9 and TRBJ2-7; D unclear. The CDR3 covers 15 residues. Germline values: CDR1 SEHNR, CDR2 FQNEAQ (reference sequence). Trimming took 7 bases from V and 2 from J, leaving 18 bases between them. The CDR3 reads CASTSPPTEPYEQYF. The CDR3 region has the DNA TGTGCCAGCACATCACCCCCTACGGAGCCCTACGAGCAGTACTTC.

The chain couples TRBV7-9 to TRBJ2-5; tentatively, D is TRBD2 (6 bases). The germline gives CDR1 SEHNR, CDR2 FQNEAQ (reference sequence). The CDR3 spans 17 residues. V was cut by 8 bases and J by 2 bases, with 24 bases left in between. CDR3 protein: CASEYSKRLAQQETQYF. The CDR3 bases are TGTGCCAGCGAATATTCTAAAAGGCTAGCGCAGCAAGAGACCCAGTACTTC. Complete variable domain (other parts from reference TRBV7-9 and TRBJ2-5): DTGVSQNPRHKITKRGQNVTFRCDPISEHNRLYWYRQTLGQGPEFLTYFQNEAQLEKSRLLSDRFSAERPKGSFSTLEIQRTEQGDSAMYLCASEYSKRLAQQETQYFGPGTRLLVL.

This clone has only one observation. V usage is TRBV28 and J usage is TRBJ1-5; 9 bases line up with TRBD1. CDR1 is MDHEN and CDR2 is SYDVKM in the germline V gene. With 6 bases clipped from V and 7 bases from J, the junction kept 7 bases outside the gene matches. CDR3 length: 14 residues. The CDR3 nucleotides read TGTGCCAGCAGCTCTACAGGGGGCGACCAGCCCCAGCATTTT. It encodes CASSSTGGDQPQHF.

This chain connects TRBV5-1 to TRBJ2-2, with D tentatively TRBD1 (6 bases). This CDR3 region has 16 residues. Germline loops: CDR1 SGHRS, CDR2 YFSETQ. The V end lost 2 bases, the J end lost 1 base, and 12 bases lay between the germline ends. The CDR3 DNA reads as TGCGCCAGCAGCTTCTCAGGGGACAAGAACACCGGGGAGCTGTTTTTT. Its translation: CASSFSGDKNTGELFF.

The chain couples TRBV27 to TRBJ2-2; D uncertain. The CDR3 covers 13 residues. Trimming stripped 4 bases from V and 3 bases from J, with 6 bases between. Germline loops: CDR1 MNHEY, CDR2 SMNVEV (reference sequence). This chain's CDR3 is CASSWTHTGELFF. The CDR3 DNA reads as TGTGCCAGCAGTTGGACCCACACCGGGGAGCTGTTTTTT.

The V call is TRBV30, the J call TRBJ1-5, with TRBD1 as a possible D gene (6 bases). V lost 2 bases, J lost 7 bases, and 18 bases lay in between. The CDR3 length is 15 residues. Germline CDR1 reads GTSNPN; CDR2 reads SVGIG (reference sequence). The CDR3 spells CAWSRGTGMRQPQHF. CDR3 nucleotides: TGTGCCTGGAGTAGGGGTACAGGGATGCGGCAGCCCCAGCATTTT.

This clone occurred a few times. V and J are TRBV7-9 and TRBJ1-2; a weak D match, TRBD1 (5 bases). CDR1 and CDR2 from the germline V gene are SEHNR and FQNEAQ (reference sequence). The CDR3 has 14 residues. Between the trimmed V and J ends, which lost 5 bases and 4 bases, there was a span of 14 bases. The CDR3 DNA reads TGTGCCAGCAGCCGCTCGGACACCTTCTATGGCTACACCTTC. It translates to CASSRSDTFYGYTF.

Remarks on this clone: Additional DNA sequences in this sample encode the identical CDR3. The gene calls are TRBV27 and TRBJ2-7; D not resolved. Deletions cut 6 bases from V and 2 bases from J, with 8 bases between. This CDR3 comprises 12 residues. Per the germline V gene, CDR1 is MNHEY and CDR2 is SMNVEV (reference sequence). The CDR3 loop is CASSSGPYEQYF. In DNA form, the CDR3 reads TGTGCCAGCAGCTCCGGACCCTACGAGCAGTACTTC.

With regard to this clone: Distinct nucleotide sequences in the sample also encode this CDR3. This chain joins TRBV30 and TRBJ1-1; 7 bases are a match to TRBD1. V was pared by 5 bases and J by 0 bases, with 9 bases of the junction left unmatched. There are 15 residues in the CDR3. Germline CDR1 reads GTSNPN; CDR2 reads SVGIG (reference sequence). This CDR3 reads CAWGRGRGMNTEAFF. The CDR3 DNA reads TGTGCCTGGGGGAGGGGGCGGGGAATGAACACTGAAGCTTTCTTT.

This rearrangement joins TRBV10-3 to TRBJ2-7, with D perhaps matching TRBD1 or TRBD2 (6 bases each). The length of the CDR3 is 16 residues. CDR1 ENHRY and CDR2 SYGVKD come from the germline V gene. V was shortened by 3 bases and J by 0 bases, with 15 bases between the two germline ends. CDR3 amino acids: CAISDRGGQSSYEQYF. The CDR3 coding sequence is TGTGCCATCAGTGACAGGGGAGGTCAGAGCTCCTACGAGCAGTACTTC.

This chain uses TRBV27 with TRBJ2-1; 9 bases align to TRBD2. The CDR3 is made up of 15 amino acids. The germline CDR1 and CDR2 sequences are MNHEY and SMNVEV (reference sequence). V dropped 4 bases and J dropped 5; count of bases not matched to a gene: 6. The CDR3: CASSSNSGSHNEQFF. DNA of the CDR3: TGTGCCAGCAGTTCCAATAGCGGGAGCCACAATGAGCAGTTCTTC.

J is TRBJ2-7 and V is TRBV30, with D possibly being TRBD1 or TRBD2 (7 bases each). This CDR3 contains 15 residues. With 4 bases removed from V and 3 bases from J, the gap between germline ends came to 19 bases. The germline gives CDR1 GTSNPN, CDR2 SVGIG (reference sequence). CDR3 bases: TGTGCCTGGACCAGCCAGGGGGGGGCTTTCTACGAGCAGTACTTC. Protein: CAWTSQGGAFYEQYF.

This CDR3 reads CASSLAGTDTQYF. The DNA for the CDR3 is TGTGCCAGCAGCTTGGCGGGCACAGATACGCAGTATTTT. The chain combines TRBV11-2 with TRBJ2-3; no clear D. The V gene's germline CDR1 is SGHAT and CDR2 FQNNGV. The CDR3 is made up of 13 amino acids. The V end was cut by 3 bases, the J end by 1 base, with 5 bases between. Full variable domain (missing parts from reference TRBV11-2 and TRBJ2-3): EAGVAQSPRYKIIEKRQSVAFWCNPISGHATLYWYQQILGQGPKLLIQFQNNGVVDDSQLPKDRFSAERLKGVDSTLKIQPAKLEDSAVYLCASSLAGTDTQYFGPGTRLTVL.

The V and J genes are TRBV28 and TRBJ2-1; 14 bases are a match to TRBD2. There are 19 residues in the CDR3. V lost 5 bases and J lost 8; bases outside the gene matches: 17. Germline CDR1 reads MDHEN; CDR2 reads SYDVKM. CDR3 loop: CASSPGTSGSLVFGDEQFF. CDR3 in DNA: TGTGCCAGCAGTCCTGGGACTAGCGGGAGTTTGGTTTTTGGGGATGAGCAGTTCTTC.